Below, 13 T cell receptor beta chains from the same sample are listed, as sequenced in a study of blood T cell repertoires in COVID-19. Clones were sequenced by immunoSEQ multiplex PCR, and TCRdb holds only the in-frame ones, with some missing. Here the sample spans a few hundred thousand clones, about 88% being singletons. The sample comprised PBMCs or T cells enriched from blood (not recorded which). The receptors come from a woman aged 18-35 years who had recovered from COVID-19.

In this sample, this clone turned up once. The chain is built from TRBV7-9 and TRBJ2-3; 9 nucleotides match TRBD1. The J segment lost 1 base and the V segment lost 5 bases, leaving 4 bases of the junction unmatched. The CDR3 is made up of 15 amino acids. Germline loops: CDR1 SEHNR, CDR2 FQNEAQ (reference sequence). CDR3 DNA: TGTGCCAGCAGCCCGGGACAGGGAGGCACAGATACGCAGTATTTT. It yields the protein CASSPGQGGTDTQYF.

This clone was seen only once. A junction boundary mismatches the germline segment, possibly from a read error. The chain recombines TRBV3-1 (or the pseudogene TRBV3-2) with TRBJ2-2, with D maybe TRBD2 (6 bases). Germline CDR1 is LGHDT and CDR2 is YNNKEL (reference sequence). The CDR3 sequence is 16 residues long. CDR3 region: CVSSQEDARGTGELFF. CDR3 DNA sequence: TGTGTCAGCAGCCAAGAAGACGCGCGGGGCACCGGGGAGCTGTTTTTT.

The rearrangement uses TRBV3-1 (or the pseudogene TRBV3-2) and TRBJ1-1; D perhaps matches TRBD1 (5 bases). The CDR3 length is 17 residues. The V gene's germline CDR1 is LGHDT and CDR2 YNNKEL (reference sequence). Trimming left V 1 base short and J 3 bases short, with 18 bases between. The CDR3 is CASSQGGWGPEDTEAFF. CDR3 coding DNA: TGTGCCAGCAGCCAAGGAGGCTGGGGCCCTGAGGACACTGAAGCTTTCTTT.

The rearrangement uses TRBV3-1 (or the pseudogene TRBV3-2) and TRBJ1-2; TRBD1 matches 9 bases. In germline, CDR1 is LGHDT, CDR2 YNNKEL (reference sequence). Unmatched junction bases numbered 5, after V lost 0 bases and J lost 6 bases. The CDR3 has 15 residues. In DNA, the CDR3 is TGTGCCAGCAGCCAAGAGGTTAACAGGGGGCATGGCTACACCTTC. This encodes CASSQEVNRGHGYTF.

In regard to this clone: Other DNA variants within this sample encode the same CDR3. This rearrangement joins TRBV19 to TRBJ1-5, with 9 bases aligning to TRBD1. The CDR3 has 15 residues. Germline lookup yields CDR1 LNHDA and CDR2 SQIVND (reference sequence). The V gene end was trimmed by 1 base and the J gene end by 4 bases; junction bases not matched to a gene: 2. CDR3 sequence reads: CASSIGGTGNQPQHF. The CDR3 coding sequence is TGTGCCAGTAGTATAGGAGGGACAGGGAATCAGCCCCAGCATTTT.

The chain couples TRBV5-5 to TRBJ1-2, with D perhaps TRBD1 (6 bases). CDR3 length equals 14 residues. Trimming removed 0 bases at V and 14 bases at J, with 20 bases between. Germline-derived CDR1 and CDR2 are SGHKS and YYEKEE (reference sequence). CDR3: CASSLGGQMGARTF. The DNA for the CDR3 is TGTGCCAGCAGCTTGGGTGGTCAAATGGGGGCTCGAACCTTC.

This sequence joins TRBV20-1 and TRBJ2-3; 8 bases align to TRBD1. With V trimmed by 3 bases and J by 3 bases, 11 bases remained unmatched. This CDR3 is built from 16 residues. Germline-derived CDR1 and CDR2 are DFQATT and SNEGSKA (reference sequence). The CDR3 loop is CSASGPGGLVTDTQYF. CDR3 nucleotides: TGCAGTGCTAGTGGACCAGGGGGCCTTGTTACAGATACGCAGTATTTT.

The chain is built from TRBV5-1 and TRBJ2-3; 8 bases map to TRBD1. This CDR3 contains 14 residues. V lost 7 bases to trimming and J lost 3 bases; unmatched junction nucleotides: 7. Germline V lookup: CDR1 SGHRS, CDR2 YFSETQ. The CDR3 bases are TGCGCCAGCTTACCAGGGGGCCGGACAGATACGCAGTATTTT. It yields the protein CASLPGGRTDTQYF.

The J gene is TRBJ1-1, the V gene TRBV14, with unresolved D. The CDR3 consists of 15 residues. V lost 1 base and J lost 4, with 13 bases in between. Germline assignment: CDR1 SGHDN and CDR2 FVKESK. This CDR3 reads CASSQGRSLSTEAFF. The DNA of the CDR3 is TGTGCCAGCAGCCAAGGGAGGTCATTGTCCACTGAAGCTTTCTTT.

V usage is TRBV24-1 and J usage is TRBJ2-2, with D hard to call. The germline V and J ends were trimmed by 8 bases and 4 bases, with 13 bases remaining between them. The CDR3 has 14 residues. CDR1 and CDR2 (germline): KGHDR, SFDVKD. Here the CDR3 reads CATKRNSLTGELFF. CDR3 nucleotide sequence: TGTGCCACCAAGAGAAACAGCCTCACCGGGGAGCTGTTTTTT.

V is TRBV9 and J is TRBJ2-3; 7 bases are shared with TRBD1. The CDR3 totals 15 residues. J gave up 2 bases and V 4 bases, and 7 bases lay outside the gene matches. Germline values: CDR1 SGDLS, CDR2 YYNGEE. The CDR3 nucleotides are TGTGCCAGCAGCAGACAGGGCGGGTCCACAGATACGCAGTATTTT. Protein sequence: CASSRQGGSTDTQYF. Together with reference TRBV9 and TRBJ2-3, the CDR3 gives the full variable domain: DSGVTQTPKHLITATGQRVTLRCSPRSGDLSVYWYQQSLDQGLQFLIQYYNGEERAKGNILERFSAQQFPDLHSELNLSSLELGDSALYFCASSRQGGSTDTQYFGPGTRLTVL.

The gene calls are TRBV20-1 and TRBJ2-7, with D possibly TRBD1 on 6 matching bases. Deletions cut 2 bases from V and 4 bases from J, with 6 bases between. Germline V gives CDR1 DFQATT, CDR2 SNEGSKA (reference sequence). CDR3 length equals 11 residues. The CDR3 protein is CSARQGYEQYF. As DNA, the CDR3 is TGCAGTGCTAGACAGGGGTACGAGCAGTACTTC.

The rearrangement links TRBV9 to TRBJ2-7, with D tentatively TRBD2 (7 bases). V lost 5 bases and J lost 0, with 15 bases in between. The CDR3 has 15 amino acids. Germline V gene lookup returns CDR1 SGDLS and CDR2 YYNGEE. CDR3 protein: CASSPGASGSYEQYF. The CDR3 nucleotides are TGTGCCAGCAGTCCAGGGGCTAGCGGCTCCTACGAGCAGTACTTC.